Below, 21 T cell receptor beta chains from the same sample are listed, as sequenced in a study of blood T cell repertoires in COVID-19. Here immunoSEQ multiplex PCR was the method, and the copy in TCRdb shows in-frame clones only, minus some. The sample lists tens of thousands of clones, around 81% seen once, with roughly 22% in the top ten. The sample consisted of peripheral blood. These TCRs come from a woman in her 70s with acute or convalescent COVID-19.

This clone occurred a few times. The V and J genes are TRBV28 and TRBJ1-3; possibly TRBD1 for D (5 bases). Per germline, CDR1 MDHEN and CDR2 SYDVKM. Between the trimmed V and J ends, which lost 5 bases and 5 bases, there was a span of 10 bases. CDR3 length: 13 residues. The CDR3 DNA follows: TGTGCCAGCAGTGGGGGGTTTAGAAACACCATATATTTT. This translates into CASSGGFRNTIYF.

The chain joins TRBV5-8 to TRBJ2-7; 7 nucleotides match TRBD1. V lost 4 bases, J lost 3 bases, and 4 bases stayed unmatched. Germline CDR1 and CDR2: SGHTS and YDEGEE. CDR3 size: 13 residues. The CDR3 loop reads CASSTGQVYEQYF. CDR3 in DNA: TGTGCCAGCAGCACAGGACAGGTCTACGAGCAGTACTTC.

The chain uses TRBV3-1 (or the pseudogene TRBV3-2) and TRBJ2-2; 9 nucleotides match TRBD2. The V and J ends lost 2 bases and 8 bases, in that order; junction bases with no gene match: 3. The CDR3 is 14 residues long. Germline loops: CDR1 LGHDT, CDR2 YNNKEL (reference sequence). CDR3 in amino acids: CASSQRAGGGELFF. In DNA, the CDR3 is TGTGCCAGCAGCCAACGAGCGGGAGGAGGGGAGCTGTTTTTT.

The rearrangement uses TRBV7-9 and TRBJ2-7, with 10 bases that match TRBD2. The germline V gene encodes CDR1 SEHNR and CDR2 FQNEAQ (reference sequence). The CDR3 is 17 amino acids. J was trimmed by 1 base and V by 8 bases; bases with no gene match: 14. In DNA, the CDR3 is TGTGCCAGCGGAGGACCCTCGGGACTAGCGTTTTCCTACGAGCAGTACTTC. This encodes CASGGPSGLAFSYEQYF.

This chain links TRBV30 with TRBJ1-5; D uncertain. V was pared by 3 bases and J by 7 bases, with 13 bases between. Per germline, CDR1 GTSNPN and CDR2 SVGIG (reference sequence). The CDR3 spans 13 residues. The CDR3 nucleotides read TGTGCCTGGAGGGGGAACCCGGGACAGCCCCAGCATTTT. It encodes CAWRGNPGQPQHF.

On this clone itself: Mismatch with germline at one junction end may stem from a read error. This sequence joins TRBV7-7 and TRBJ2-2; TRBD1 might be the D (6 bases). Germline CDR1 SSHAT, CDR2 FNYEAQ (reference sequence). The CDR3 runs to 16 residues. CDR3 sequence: CASSLGQTFSTGELFF. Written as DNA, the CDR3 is TGTGCTAGCAGCTTAGGACAGACGTTCAGCACCGGGGAGCTGTTTTTT.

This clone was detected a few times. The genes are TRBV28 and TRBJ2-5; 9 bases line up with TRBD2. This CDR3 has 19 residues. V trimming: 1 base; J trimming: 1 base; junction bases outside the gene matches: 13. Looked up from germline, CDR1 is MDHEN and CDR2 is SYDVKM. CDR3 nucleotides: TGTGCCAGCAGTTTATCGCGGGCTAGCGGGGATGGGATCCAAGAGACCCAGTACTTC. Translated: CASSLSRASGDGIQETQYF.

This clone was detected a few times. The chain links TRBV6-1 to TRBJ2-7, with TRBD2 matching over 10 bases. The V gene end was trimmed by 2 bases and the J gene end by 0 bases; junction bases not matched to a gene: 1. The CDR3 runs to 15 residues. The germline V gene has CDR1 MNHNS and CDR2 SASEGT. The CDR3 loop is CASSESSGSSYEQYF. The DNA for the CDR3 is TGTGCCAGCAGTGAATCTAGCGGGAGCTCCTACGAGCAGTACTTC.

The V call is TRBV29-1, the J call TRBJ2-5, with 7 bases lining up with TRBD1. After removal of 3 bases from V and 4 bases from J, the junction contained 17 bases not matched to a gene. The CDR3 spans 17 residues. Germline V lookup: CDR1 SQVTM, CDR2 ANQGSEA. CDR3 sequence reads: CSVEYSITGASPETQYF. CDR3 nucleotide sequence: TGCAGCGTTGAGTATTCCATTACAGGGGCATCGCCAGAGACCCAGTACTTC. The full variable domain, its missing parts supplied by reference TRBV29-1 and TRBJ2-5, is SAVISQKPSRDICQRGTSLTIQCQVDSQVTMMFWYRQQPGQSLTLIATANQGSEATYESGFVIDKFPISRPNLTFSTLTVSNMSPEDSSIYLCSVEYSITGASPETQYFGPGTRLLVL.

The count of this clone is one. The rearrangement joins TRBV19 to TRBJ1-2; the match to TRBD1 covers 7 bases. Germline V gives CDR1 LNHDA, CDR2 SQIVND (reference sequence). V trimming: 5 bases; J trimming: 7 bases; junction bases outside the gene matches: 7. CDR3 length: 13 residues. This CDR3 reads CASSPDRFGGYTF. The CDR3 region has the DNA TGTGCCAGTAGTCCGGACAGGTTTGGTGGCTACACCTTC.

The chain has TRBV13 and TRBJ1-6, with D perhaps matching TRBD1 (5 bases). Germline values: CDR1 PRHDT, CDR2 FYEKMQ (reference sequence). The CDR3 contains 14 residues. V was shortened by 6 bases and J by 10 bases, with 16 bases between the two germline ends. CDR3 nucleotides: TGTGCCAGCAGTTCCGACGCAGGGCGGTCACCCCTCCACTTT. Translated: CASSSDAGRSPLHF.

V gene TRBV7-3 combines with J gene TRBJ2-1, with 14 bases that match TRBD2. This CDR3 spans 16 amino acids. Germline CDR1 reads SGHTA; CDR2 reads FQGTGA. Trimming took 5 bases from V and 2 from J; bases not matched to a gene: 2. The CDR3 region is CASSPGLAGAYNEQFF. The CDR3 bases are TGTGCCAGCAGCCCGGGACTAGCGGGAGCCTACAATGAGCAGTTCTTC.

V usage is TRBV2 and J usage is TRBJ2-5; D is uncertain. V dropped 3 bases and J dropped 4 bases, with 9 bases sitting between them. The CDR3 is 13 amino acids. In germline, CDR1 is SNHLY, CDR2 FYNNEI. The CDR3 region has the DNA TGTGCCAGCAGTGATACGAGGAGAGAGACCCAGTACTTC. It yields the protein CASSDTRRETQYF.

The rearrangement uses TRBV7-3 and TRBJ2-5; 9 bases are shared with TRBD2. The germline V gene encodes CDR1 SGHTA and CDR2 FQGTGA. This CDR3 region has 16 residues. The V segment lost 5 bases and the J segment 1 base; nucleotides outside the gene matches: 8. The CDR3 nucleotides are TGTGCCAGCAGCCTAGGGGTAGCGGGAGCCCAAGAGACCCAGTACTTC. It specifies CASSLGVAGAQETQYF.

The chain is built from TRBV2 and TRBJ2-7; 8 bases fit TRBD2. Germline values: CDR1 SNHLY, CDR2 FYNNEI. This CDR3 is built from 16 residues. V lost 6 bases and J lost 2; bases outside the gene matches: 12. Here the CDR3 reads CASRTSGSAGTYEQYF. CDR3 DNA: TGTGCCAGCAGGACGAGCGGGAGCGCCGGGACCTACGAGCAGTACTTC.

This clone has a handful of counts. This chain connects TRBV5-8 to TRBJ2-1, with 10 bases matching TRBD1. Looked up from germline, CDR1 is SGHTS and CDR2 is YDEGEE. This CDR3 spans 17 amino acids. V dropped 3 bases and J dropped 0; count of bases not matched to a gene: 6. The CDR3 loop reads CASSSPGQGFSYNEQFF. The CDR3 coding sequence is TGTGCCAGCAGCTCCCCGGGACAGGGGTTCTCCTACAATGAGCAGTTCTTC. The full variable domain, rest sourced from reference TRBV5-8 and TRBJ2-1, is EAGVTQSPTHLIKTRGQQATLRCSPISGHTSVYWYQQALGLGLQFLLWYDEGEERNRGNFPPRFSGRQFPNYSSELNVNALELEDSALYLCASSSPGQGFSYNEQFFGPGTRLTVL.

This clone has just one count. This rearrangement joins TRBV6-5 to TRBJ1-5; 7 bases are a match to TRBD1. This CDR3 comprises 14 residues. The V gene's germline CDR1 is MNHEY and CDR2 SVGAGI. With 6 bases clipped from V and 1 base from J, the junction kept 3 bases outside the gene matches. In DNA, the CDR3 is TGTGCCAGCAGCCCGGGACAGAGCAATCAGCCCCAGCATTTT. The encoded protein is CASSPGQSNQPQHF.

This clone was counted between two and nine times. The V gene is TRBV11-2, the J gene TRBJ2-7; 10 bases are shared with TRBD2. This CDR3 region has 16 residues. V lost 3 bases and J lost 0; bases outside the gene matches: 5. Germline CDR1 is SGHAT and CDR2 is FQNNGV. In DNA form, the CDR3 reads TGTGCCAGCAGCTTCCCACTAGCGGGAATCTCCTACGAGCAGTACTTC. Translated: CASSFPLAGISYEQYF.

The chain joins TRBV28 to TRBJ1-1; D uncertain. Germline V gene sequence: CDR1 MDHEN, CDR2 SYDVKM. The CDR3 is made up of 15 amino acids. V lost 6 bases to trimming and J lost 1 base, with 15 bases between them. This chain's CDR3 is CASRPGGSPNTEAFF. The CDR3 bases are TGTGCCAGCAGGCCAGGTGGCTCCCCGAACACTGAAGCTTTCTTT. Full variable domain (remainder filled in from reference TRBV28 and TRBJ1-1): DVKVTQSSRYLVKRTGEKVFLECVQDMDHENMFWYRQDPGLGLRLIYFSYDVKMKEKGDIPEGYSVSREKKERFSLILESASTNQTSMYLCASRPGGSPNTEAFFGQGTRLTVV.

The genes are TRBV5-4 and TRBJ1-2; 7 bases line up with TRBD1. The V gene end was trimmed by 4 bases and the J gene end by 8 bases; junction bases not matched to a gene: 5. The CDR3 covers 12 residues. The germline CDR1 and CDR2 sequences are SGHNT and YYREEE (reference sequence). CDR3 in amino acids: CASSGTADGYTF. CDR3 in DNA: TGTGCCAGCAGCGGGACAGCTGACGGCTACACCTTC.

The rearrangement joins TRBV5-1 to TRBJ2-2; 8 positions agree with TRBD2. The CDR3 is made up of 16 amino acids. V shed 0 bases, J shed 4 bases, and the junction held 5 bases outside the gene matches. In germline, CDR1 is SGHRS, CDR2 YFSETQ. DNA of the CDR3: TGCGCCAGCAGCTTGGGGAGCGGGAGCGGCACCGGGGAGCTGTTTTTT. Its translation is CASSLGSGSGTGELFF.